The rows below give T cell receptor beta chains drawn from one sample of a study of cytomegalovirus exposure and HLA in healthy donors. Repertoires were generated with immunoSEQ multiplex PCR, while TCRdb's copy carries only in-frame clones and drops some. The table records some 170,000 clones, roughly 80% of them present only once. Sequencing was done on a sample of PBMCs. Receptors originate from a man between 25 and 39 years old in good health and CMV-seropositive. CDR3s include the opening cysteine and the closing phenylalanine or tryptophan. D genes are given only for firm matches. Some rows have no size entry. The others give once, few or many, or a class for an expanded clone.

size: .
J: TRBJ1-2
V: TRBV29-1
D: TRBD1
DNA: TGCAGCGTCGACAGGGACTATGGCTACACCTTC
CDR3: CSVDRDYGYTF

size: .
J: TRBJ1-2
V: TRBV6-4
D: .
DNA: TGTGCCAGCAGTGAAAGGGGAATGGGCGGACTACTCTATGGCTACACCTTC
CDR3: CASSERGMGGLLYGYTF

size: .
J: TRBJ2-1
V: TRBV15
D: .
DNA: TGTGCCACCAGCGCGGGCTCCAGCTCCTACAATGAGCAGTTCTTC
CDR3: CATSAGSSSYNEQFF

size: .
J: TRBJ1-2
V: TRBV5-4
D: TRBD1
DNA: TGTGCCAGCAGCTTGGGGGACAGGCGCGCCTATGGCTACACCTTC
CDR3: CASSLGDRRAYGYTF

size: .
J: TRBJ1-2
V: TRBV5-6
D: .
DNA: TGTGCTACCGGGGGTTATCGCTATGGCTACACCTTC
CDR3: CATGGYRYGYTF

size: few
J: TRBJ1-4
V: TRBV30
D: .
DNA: TGTGCCTGCGAACAGGGCGGTGAAAAACTGTTTTTT
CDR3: CACEQGGEKLFF

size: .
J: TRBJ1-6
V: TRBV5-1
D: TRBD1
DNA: TGCGCCAGCAGCTTGGCATCAGGGGGTCGGGATTCACCCCTCCACTTT
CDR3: CASSLASGGRDSPLHF

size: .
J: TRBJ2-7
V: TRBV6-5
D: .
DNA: TGTGCCAGCAGTTACTCGGGGACTCCCTACGAGCAGTACTTC
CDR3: CASSYSGTPYEQYF

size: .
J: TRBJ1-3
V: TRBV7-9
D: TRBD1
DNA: TGTGCCAGCAGCTTTACAGGGGCTGGAAACACCATATATTTT
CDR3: CASSFTGAGNTIYF

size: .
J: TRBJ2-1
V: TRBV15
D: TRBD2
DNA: TGTGCCACCAGCAGACAGCGGGGGGGCCGCCGCAATGAGCAGTTCTTC
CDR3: CATSRQRGGRRNEQFF

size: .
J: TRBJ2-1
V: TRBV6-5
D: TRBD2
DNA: TGTGCCAGCAGTTACAGCGGGGGGGCCAATGAGCAGTTCTTC
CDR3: CASSYSGGANEQFF

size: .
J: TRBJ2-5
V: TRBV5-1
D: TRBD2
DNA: TGCGCCAGCGGGGGAGCGGGGGCGTACCAAGAGACCCAGTACTTC
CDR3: CASGGAGAYQETQYF

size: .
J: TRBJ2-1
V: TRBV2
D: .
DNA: TGTGCCAGCAGTGAATCTCAGAGGTTCCATCCGTTCTTC
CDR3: CASSESQRFHPFF

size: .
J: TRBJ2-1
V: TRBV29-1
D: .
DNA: TGCAGCCCATCCGCGGAGGGGTACAATGAGCAGTTCTTC
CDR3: CSPSAEGYNEQFF

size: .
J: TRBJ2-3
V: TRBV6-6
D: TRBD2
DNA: TGTGCCAGCAGTTACCCTAGCGGGGGGGTACCAGATACGCAGTATTTT
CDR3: CASSYPSGGVPDTQYF

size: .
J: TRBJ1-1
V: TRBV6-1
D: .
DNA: TGTGCCAGCACGTTAAGCGGACCCTTGAACACTGAAGCTTTCTTT
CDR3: CASTLSGPLNTEAFF

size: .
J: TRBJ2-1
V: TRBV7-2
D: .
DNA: TGTGCCAGCAGCCGAGAGGTGGGGAGCTCCTACAATGAGCAGTTCTTC
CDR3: CASSREVGSSYNEQFF

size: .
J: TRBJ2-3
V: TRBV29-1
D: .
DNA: TGCAGCGGACAGTTAAGCACAGATACGCAGTATTTT
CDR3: CSGQLSTDTQYF

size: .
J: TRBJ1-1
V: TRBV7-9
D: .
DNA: TGTGCCAGCAGCCTAGAGAAGGGGTCGGGCACTGAAGCTTTCTTT
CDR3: CASSLEKGSGTEAFF

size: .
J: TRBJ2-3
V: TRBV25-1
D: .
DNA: TGTGCCAGCAGTTCCTCTAGGGGGGGCCGTACAGATACGCAGTATTTT
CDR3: CASSSSRGGRTDTQYF

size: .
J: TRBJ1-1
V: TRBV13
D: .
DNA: TGTGCCAGCAGCTTAGCAGGGGACACTGAAGCTTTCTTT
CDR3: CASSLAGDTEAFF

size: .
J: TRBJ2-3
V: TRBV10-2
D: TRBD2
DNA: TGCGCCAGCAGCCCCCCTAGCGGGGGGGCCGATACGCAGTATTTT
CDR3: CASSPPSGGADTQYF

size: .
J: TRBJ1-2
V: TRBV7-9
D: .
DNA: TGTGCCAGCAGCTTAGCCCCGTTGACAGGCGACTACACCTTC
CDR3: CASSLAPLTGDYTF

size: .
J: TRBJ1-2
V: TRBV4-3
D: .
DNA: TGCGCCAGCAGCCGTTACAAGGGAGACTATGGCTACACCTTC
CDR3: CASSRYKGDYGYTF

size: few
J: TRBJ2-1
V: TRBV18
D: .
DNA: TGTGCCAGCTCACCACCAAGTGCAGGGGCTTCGCAGTTCTTC
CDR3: CASSPPSAGASQFF

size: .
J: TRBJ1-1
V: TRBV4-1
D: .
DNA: TGCGCCAGCAGCCTGGGCTCTGAAGCTTTCTTT
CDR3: CASSLGSEAFF

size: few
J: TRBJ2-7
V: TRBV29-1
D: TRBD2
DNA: TGCAGCGTTCGGACTAGCGACGAGCAGTACTTC
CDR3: CSVRTSDEQYF

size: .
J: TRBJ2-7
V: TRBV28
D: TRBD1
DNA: TGTGCCAGCAGTAGTTCTGGGACAGCACAAACTTACGAGCAGTACTTC
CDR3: CASSSSGTAQTYEQYF

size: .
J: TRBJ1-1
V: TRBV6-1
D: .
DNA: TGTGCCAGCAGTGAAGAGAGGGGGACTGAAGCTTTCTTT
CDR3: CASSEERGTEAFF

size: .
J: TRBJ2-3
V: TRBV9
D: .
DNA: TGTGCCAGCAGCGTAGACGGTCGGGATACGCAGTATTTT
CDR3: CASSVDGRDTQYF

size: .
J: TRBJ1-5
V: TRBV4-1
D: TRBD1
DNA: TGCGCCAGCAGCCTCGGGACAGGGGATACTCAGCCCCAGCATTTT
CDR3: CASSLGTGDTQPQHF

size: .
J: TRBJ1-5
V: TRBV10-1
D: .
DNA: TGCGCCAGCAGTGAGCTTGTGAGGGACAATCAGCCCCAGCATTTT
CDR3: CASSELVRDNQPQHF

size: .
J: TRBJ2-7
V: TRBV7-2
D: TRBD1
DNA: TGTGCCAGCAGCTTACGTCCCGGACAGGCAAAACCCTACGAGCAGTACTTC
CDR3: CASSLRPGQAKPYEQYF

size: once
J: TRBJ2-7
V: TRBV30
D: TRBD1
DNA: TGTGCCTGGAGTCCGGGACAGGGTAACAACGAGCAGTACTTC
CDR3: CAWSPGQGNNEQYF

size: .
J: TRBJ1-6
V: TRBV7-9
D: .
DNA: TGTGCCAGCAGCTTAGACGGAAGACAGAGAAATTCACCCCTCCACTTT
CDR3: CASSLDGRQRNSPLHF

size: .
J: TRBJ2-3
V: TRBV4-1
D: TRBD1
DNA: TGCGCCAGCAGCCTCACAGGGGGGAGGCCAGATACGCAGTATTTT
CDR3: CASSLTGGRPDTQYF

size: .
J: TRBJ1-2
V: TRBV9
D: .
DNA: TGTGCCAGCAGCGTGGACGGACTCAACTATGGCTACACCTTC
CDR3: CASSVDGLNYGYTF

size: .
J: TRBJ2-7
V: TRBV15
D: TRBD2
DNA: TGTGCCACCAGCAGAGATCCCGGAGCGGGGGGGTTCTACGAGCAGTACTTC
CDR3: CATSRDPGAGGFYEQYF

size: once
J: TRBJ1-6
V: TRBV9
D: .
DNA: TGTGCCAGCAGCGTACAGGGAGGGGGAAATTCACCCCTCCACTTT
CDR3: CASSVQGGGNSPLHF

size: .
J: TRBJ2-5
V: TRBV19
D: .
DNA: TGTGCCAGTAGTATCCGGGGGTGGGAGACCCAGTACTTC
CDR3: CASSIRGWETQYF